One and the same sample provided the 32 T cell receptor beta chains below, sequenced in a study of T cells in Graves' hyperthyroidism and ophthalmopathy. TCR beta CDR3 regions were amplified from RNA. Initially, a first-round RT-PCR of the TCR CDR3 employed the HTBI primer set. TCRdb reprocessed the multiplex PCR reads via MiXCR and lists one record per CDR3 protein. The profile covers fewer than 400,000 distinct CDR3 sequences, with just under 25% appearing a single time and more than 60% taken by the ten largest. Material for sequencing was blood. The receptors were sampled from a man aged 50 or older with Graves' hyperthyroidism.

The chain combines TRBV5-1 with TRBJ2-5, with D maybe TRBD2 (6 bases). The V end was cut by 4 bases, the J end by 2 bases, with 18 bases between. The CDR3 has 16 amino acids. In germline, CDR1 is SGHRS, CDR2 YFSETQ. The CDR3 bases are TGCGCCAGCAGCCGACACAACGGAGCGGGTCAAGAGACCCAGTACTTC. This codes for CASSRHNGAGQETQYF.

This clonotype is a singleton in its sample. This chain joins TRBV12-3 or TRBV12-4 and TRBJ1-1, with a tentative D call TRBD1 (5 bases). V lost 4 bases to trimming and J lost 1 base, with 13 bases between them. The CDR3 consists of 15 residues. This CDR3 reads CASSSSWGGNTEAFF. Written as DNA, the CDR3 is TGTGCCAGCAGTTCGTCTTGGGGGGGGAACACTGAAGCTTTCTTT.

This sequence joins TRBV10-2 and TRBJ2-2; 11 bases fit TRBD2. Germline CDR1 and CDR2: WSHSY and SAAADI. The V and J ends lost 8 bases and 4 bases, in that order; junction bases with no gene match: 3. CDR3 length: 14 residues. CDR3 DNA: TGCGCCAGCCAGGGACTAGCGGTCACCGGGGAGCTGTTTTTT. Protein sequence: CASQGLAVTGELFF.

Concerning this clonotype: With a much larger clone just one base away, this may be a read error. The chain joins TRBV28 to TRBJ2-1; weak D call: TRBD2 (5 bases). The germline gives CDR1 MDHEN, CDR2 SYDVKM. CDR3 length equals 12 residues. The ends were cut back, 8 bases at V and 0 bases at J, with 5 bases in the middle. For the CDR3, the DNA is TGTGCCAGCGGGAGCTCCTACAATGAGCAGTTCTTC. Its protein product is CASGSSYNEQFF.

To note about this clonotype: The junction shows a germline mismatch at one end, possibly a read error. The V gene is TRBV7-3, the J gene TRBJ2-5; 9 bases match TRBD2. CDR1 is SGHTA and CDR2 is FQGTGA in the germline V gene. The CDR3 has 16 residues. The CDR3 DNA reads as TGCGCCAGCAGCCACTCCAGTAGCGGGAGCGGGGAGACCCAGTACTTC. This gives the protein CASSHSSSGSGETQYF.

This chain links TRBV5-6 with TRBJ2-4; D tentatively reads TRBD1 or TRBD2 (5 bases each). Deletions cut 3 bases from V and 12 bases from J, with 16 bases between. Germline V CDR1 and CDR2: SGHDT, YYEEEE. The CDR3 length is 13 residues. CDR3: CASSSRGGLGQYF. For the CDR3, the DNA is TGTGCCAGCAGCTCTCGTGGGGGTTTAGGTCAGTACTTC.

V and J are TRBV7-3 and TRBJ2-1, with 9 positions matching TRBD2. With V trimmed by 5 bases and J by 7 bases, 15 bases remained unmatched. This CDR3 comprises 17 residues. The germline V gene encodes CDR1 SGHTA and CDR2 FQGTGA. The CDR3 sequence is CASSPGYGGRALNEQFF. CDR3 nucleotides: TGTGCCAGCAGCCCTGGGTATGGCGGGAGGGCCCTAAATGAGCAGTTCTTC.

The CDR3 nucleotides read TGTGCCAGCAGCGGGGGCCGGGCCGATGAGCAGTTCTTC. Translating gives CASSGGRADEQFF. J is TRBJ2-1 and V is TRBV7-9; D is possibly TRBD1 (6 bases). Deletions cut 5 bases from V and 8 bases from J, with 13 bases between. The CDR3 spans 13 residues. CDR1 and CDR2 from the germline V gene are SEHNR and FQNEAQ (reference sequence).

This clonotype appeared many times. The V and J genes are TRBV30 and TRBJ1-1; D is ambiguous. The CDR3 totals 12 residues. Germline-derived CDR1 and CDR2 are GTSNPN and SVGIG (reference sequence). The V end was cut by 4 bases, the J end by 5 bases, with 11 bases between. CDR3 sequence reads: CAWTGVGTEAFF. CDR3 nucleotides: TGTGCCTGGACCGGGGTAGGGACTGAAGCTTTCTTT. The variable domain in full, with the rest retrieved from reference TRBV30 and TRBJ1-1, is SQTIHQWPATLVQPVGSPLSLECTVEGTSNPNLYWYRQAAGRGLQLLFYSVGIGQISSEVPQNLSASRPQDRQFILSSKKLLLSDSGFYLCAWTGVGTEAFFGQGTRLTVV.

The chain employs TRBV7-9 and TRBJ2-5; 11 bases map to TRBD2. Trimming removed 4 bases from V and 1 base from J; junction bases left unmatched: 5. Germline assignment: CDR1 SEHNR and CDR2 FQNEAQ (reference sequence). The CDR3 is 16 amino acids. DNA for the CDR3: TGTGCCAGCAGCTATGGACTAGCGGGCTTCCAAGAGACCCAGTACTTC. Translated: CASSYGLAGFQETQYF.

The V call is TRBV20-1, the J call TRBJ1-1; D might be TRBD1 (5 bases). The ends were cut back, 6 bases at V and 1 base at J, with 15 bases in the middle. Germline loops: CDR1 DFQATT, CDR2 SNEGSKA (reference sequence). The CDR3 has 14 amino acids. CDR3 residues: CSAKGQDWNTEAFF. The CDR3 coding sequence is TGCAGTGCAAAGGGGCAAGACTGGAACACTGAAGCTTTCTTT.

This clonotype was seen many times. The CDR3 DNA reads as TGTGCCAGCAGCCAAGCCCCCCTAAGCTCCTACGAGCAGTACTTC. This translates into CASSQAPLSSYEQYF. The genes are TRBV3-1 and TRBJ2-7; no definite D call. V lost 1 base and J lost 0, with 10 bases in between. CDR1 and CDR2 from the germline V gene are LGHDT and YNNKEL (reference sequence). The CDR3 has 15 residues.

This clonotype was recorded at least ten times. The chain couples TRBV12-3 or TRBV12-4 to TRBJ1-1; D remains ambiguous. Trimming shortened V by 2 bases and J by 1 base, and 8 bases separated the two germline ends. The length of the CDR3 is 14 residues. CDR3 DNA sequence: TGTGCCAGCAGTTTAACAGCGTCGAACACTGAAGCTTTCTTT. Encoded protein: CASSLTASNTEAFF.

V is TRBV15 and J is TRBJ2-1; no reliable D call. This CDR3 is built from 12 residues. Germline CDR1 reads LNHNV; CDR2 reads YYDKDF (reference sequence). The V end lost 1 base, the J end lost 7 bases, and 5 bases lay between the germline ends. The CDR3 DNA reads TGTGCCACCAGCAGAGCTGGGAATGAGCAGTTCTTC. Encoded protein: CATSRAGNEQFF. Together with reference TRBV15 and TRBJ2-1, the CDR3 gives the full variable domain: DAMVIQNPRYQVTQFGKPVTLSCSQTLNHNVMYWYQQKSSQAPKLLFHYYDKDFNNEADTPDNFQSRRPNTSFCFLDIRSPGLGDTAMYLCATSRAGNEQFFGPGTRLTVL.

The rearrangement links TRBV20-1 to TRBJ2-5; 9 nucleotides agree with TRBD2. The J segment lost 5 bases and the V segment lost 3 bases, leaving 7 bases of the junction unmatched. Germline V gives CDR1 DFQATT, CDR2 SNEGSKA (reference sequence). The CDR3 runs 14 residues. The CDR3 is CSARNSGRSETQYF. In DNA form, the CDR3 reads TGCAGTGCTAGGAATAGCGGGAGAAGTGAGACCCAGTACTTC.

This clonotype was counted at least ten times. This chain uses TRBV11-3 with TRBJ2-7; D may match TRBD1 or TRBD2 (5 bases each). V was trimmed by 4 bases and J by 6 bases, leaving 10 bases between them. The CDR3 contains 12 residues. Germline loops: CDR1 SGHNT, CDR2 YENEEA. CDR3 nucleotides: TGTGCCAGCAGCTCAACTAGGGGCGAGCAGTACTTC. It encodes CASSSTRGEQYF.

The chain carries TRBV2 and TRBJ2-7; 9 bases align to TRBD1. The germline V gene encodes CDR1 SNHLY and CDR2 FYNNEI. The CDR3 contains 14 residues. After removal of 2 bases from V and 5 bases from J, the junction contained 4 bases not matched to a gene. The CDR3 loop reads CASSEPGQGHEQYF. In nucleotides, the CDR3 is TGTGCCAGCAGTGAACCGGGACAGGGACACGAGCAGTACTTC.

The chain couples TRBV27 to TRBJ2-3; 8 bases map to TRBD2. This CDR3 has 16 residues. V was clipped by 2 bases and J by 2 bases; unmatched bases: 6. Germline-derived CDR1 and CDR2 are MNHEY and SMNVEV (reference sequence). CDR3 loop: CASSLDTGGPTDTQYF. In nucleotides, the CDR3 is TGTGCCAGCAGTTTAGACACGGGAGGGCCCACAGATACGCAGTATTTT.

In its sample, this clonotype was seen many times. The genes are TRBV2 and TRBJ2-3; the match to TRBD2 covers 9 bases. Per germline, CDR1 SNHLY and CDR2 FYNNEI. With V trimmed by 4 bases and J by 1 base, 0 bases remained unmatched. This CDR3 comprises 14 residues. In nucleotides, the CDR3 is TGTGCCAGCAGTGGACTAGCGGGCACAGATACGCAGTATTTT. Translating it yields CASSGLAGTDTQYF.

This sequence joins TRBV7-3 and TRBJ2-3; 9 bases agree with TRBD2. V shed 2 bases and J 0 bases; nucleotides not matched to a gene: 6. The CDR3 consists of 17 residues. Germline CDR1 is SGHTA and CDR2 is FQGTGA. In DNA, the CDR3 is TGTGCCAGCAGCTTAGGTCTCCTAGCGGGAAGCACAGATACGCAGTATTTT. Protein: CASSLGLLAGSTDTQYF.

The chain has TRBV19 and TRBJ2-1; 7 positions agree with TRBD2. The germline V gene encodes CDR1 LNHDA and CDR2 SQIVND (reference sequence). J lost 2 bases, V lost 5 bases, and 9 bases had no gene match. CDR3 length: 16 residues. CDR3 region: CASSLHRLAPYNEQFF. CDR3 DNA: TGTGCCAGTAGTTTACACCGACTAGCCCCCTACAATGAGCAGTTCTTC. Supplemented by reference TRBV19 and TRBJ2-1, the full variable domain reads DGGITQSPKYLFRKEGQNVTLSCEQNLNHDAMYWYRQDPGQGLRLIYYSQIVNDFQKGDIAEGYSVSREKKESFPLTVTSAQKNPTAFYLCASSLHRLAPYNEQFFGPGTRLTVL.

The rearrangement links TRBV16 to TRBJ1-2; no firm D call. Deletions cut 1 base from V and 2 bases from J, with 5 bases between. Looked up from germline, CDR1 is KGHSY and CDR2 is FQNENV. The CDR3 loop spans 13 amino acids. DNA of the CDR3: TGTGCCAGCAGCCAATTTAGAAACTATGGCTACACCTTC. Protein: CASSQFRNYGYTF.

The table lists this clonotype with many counts. The V and J genes are TRBV3-1 and TRBJ1-1; D possibly corresponds to TRBD1 (5 bases). Germline V gives CDR1 LGHDT, CDR2 YNNKEL (reference sequence). V lost 5 bases, J lost 4 bases, and 17 bases lay in between. The CDR3 spans 15 residues. CDR3 coding DNA: TGTGCCAGCAGCGTCGGGACGGCTGGAGGCACTGAAGCTTTCTTT. It encodes CASSVGTAGGTEAFF.

This chain joins TRBV10-1 and TRBJ2-5, with 8 bases fitting TRBD1. The CDR3 spans 15 residues. After removal of 4 bases from V and 5 bases from J, the junction contained 9 bases not matched to a gene. CDR1 is WNHNN and CDR2 is SYGVQD in the germline V gene (reference sequence). The DNA for the CDR3 is TGCGCCAGCAGTGCGGGACAGGCGGGGTCGGAGACCCAGTACTTC. It is translated as CASSAGQAGSETQYF.

This clonotype was observed a few times. The chain links TRBV12-3 or TRBV12-4 to TRBJ1-3; D perhaps matches TRBD1 (5 bases). The CDR3 has 17 residues. The V end lost 0 bases, the J end lost 0 bases, and 12 bases lay between the germline ends. In nucleotides, the CDR3 is TGTGCCAGCAGTTTAGCGCTAACAGACAGCTCTGGAAACACCATATATTTT. It codes for CASSLALTDSSGNTIYF.

This clonotype was observed a few times. V gene TRBV9 combines with J gene TRBJ2-3, with 9 bases aligning to TRBD2. From germline, CDR1 is SGDLS and CDR2 YYNGEE. The ends lost 0 bases at V and 6 bases at J; junction bases unmatched: 5. This CDR3 contains 15 residues. CDR3 nucleotide sequence: TGTGCCAGCAGCGTAGAGGGGGGGACTAGCGATACGCAGTATTTT. Protein: CASSVEGGTSDTQYF.

This clonotype has ten or more counts. CDR3 loop: CASSFRPPHQLGKPGYETQYF. The CDR3 DNA reads TGTGCCAGCAGTTTCCGCCCGCCACACCAACTGGGGAAACCAGGCTACGAGACCCAGTACTTC. This rearrangement joins TRBV27 to TRBJ2-5; D gene unclear. The V end was cut by 3 bases, the J end by 5 bases, with 34 bases between. The CDR3 has 21 residues. Germline V CDR1 and CDR2: MNHEY, SMNVEV (reference sequence).

This clonotype appeared a few times. The chain carries TRBV7-9 and TRBJ2-3, with 10 bases fitting TRBD1. The junction had 7 bases not matched to a gene; V was cut back by 5 bases and J by 5 bases. The CDR3 sequence is 15 residues long. Germline CDR1 SEHNR, CDR2 FQNEAQ (reference sequence). CDR3 nucleotide sequence: TGTGCCAGCAGCGGTCCCGGGACAGGGGTAGATACGCAGTATTTT. This translates into CASSGPGTGVDTQYF.

V usage is TRBV12-3 or TRBV12-4 and J usage is TRBJ1-1; D is ambiguous. This CDR3 region has 14 residues. V was trimmed by 4 bases and J by 8 bases, leaving 17 bases between them. The CDR3, as DNA: TGTGCCAGCAGTTACGGCGGACGGAGGCTAGAAGCTTTCTTT. It specifies CASSYGGRRLEAFF.

J is TRBJ2-7 and V is TRBV27, with D perhaps assigned TRBD1 or TRBD2 (5 bases each). The CDR3 extends over 14 amino acids. The V end was cut by 0 bases, the J end by 5 bases, with 11 bases between. Germline CDR1 is MNHEY and CDR2 is SMNVEV (reference sequence). DNA for the CDR3: TGTGCCAGCAGTTTATCGGCCCAGGGACACGAGCAGTACTTC. Encoded protein: CASSLSAQGHEQYF.

This clonotype was recorded only once. Given a much more abundant clone one base away, this may be a read error. The J gene is TRBJ1-1, the V gene TRBV6-1; D is ambiguous. Germline-derived CDR1 and CDR2 are MNHNS and SASEGT. The length of the CDR3 is 10 residues. The CDR3 coding sequence is TGTGCCAGAGGTAACACTGACGCTTTCTTT. Translated: CARGNTDAFF.

This clonotype was seen many times. This CDR3 reads CASSPWGWGVDEQFF. CDR3 DNA sequence: TGTGCCAGCAGCCCCTGGGGTTGGGGAGTGGATGAGCAGTTCTTC. The V and J genes are TRBV11-2 and TRBJ2-1; D is possibly TRBD2 (5 bases). Trimming stripped 5 bases from V and 8 bases from J, with 19 bases between. The CDR3 is made up of 15 amino acids. The V gene's germline CDR1 is SGHAT and CDR2 FQNNGV.